These 4 T cell receptor beta chains originate from one sample sequenced in a study of T cells in Graves' hyperthyroidism and ophthalmopathy. RNA transcripts were the template for amplifying TCR beta CDR3 regions. Using the HTBI primer set, a first-round RT-PCR was run on the TCR CDR3. Each CDR3 protein is one row after TCRdb ran MiXCR on the multiplex PCR reads. The sample contains about 600,000 distinct CDR3 sequences, roughly 15% of which appear only once. Sequenced material: blood. The receptors here all came from a middle-aged woman with Graves' ophthalmopathy.

This clonotype has only a few counts. The rearrangement joins TRBV4-2 to TRBJ2-1; perhaps TRBD2 as D (6 bases). Germline assignment: CDR1 LGHNA and CDR2 YNFKEQ. The CDR3 is made up of 17 amino acids. V lost 0 bases, J lost 0 bases, and 12 bases lay in between. The CDR3 protein is CASSQDIGTSSYNEQFF. The CDR3 nucleotides are TGTGCCAGCAGCCAAGATATAGGGACTTCCTCCTACAATGAGCAGTTCTTC.

This clonotype was seen at least ten times. The J gene is TRBJ2-3, the V gene TRBV7-2; D possibly corresponds to TRBD1 (5 bases). V lost 0 bases to trimming and J lost 5 bases, with 6 bases between them. Germline lookup yields CDR1 SGHTA and CDR2 FQGNSA. This CDR3 is 13 amino acids long. This CDR3 is CASSLAQGDTQYF. CDR3 bases: TGTGCCAGCAGCTTAGCCCAGGGAGATACGCAGTATTTT.

This clonotype was seen at least ten times. The gene calls are TRBV2 and TRBJ2-3; 10 bases match TRBD2. Trimming removed 6 bases from V and 6 bases from J; junction bases left unmatched: 6. Germline loops: CDR1 SNHLY, CDR2 FYNNEI. CDR3 length equals 14 residues. DNA of the CDR3: TGTGCCAGCAGCCTACTAGCGGGACCGGATACGCAGTATTTT. The encoded protein is CASSLLAGPDTQYF. The full variable domain, rest sourced from reference TRBV2 and TRBJ2-3, is EPEVTQTPSHQVTQMGQEVILRCVPISNHLYFYWYRQILGQKVEFLVSFYNNEISEKSEIFDDQFSVERPDGSNFTLKIRSTKLEDSAMYFCASSLLAGPDTQYFGPGTRLTVL.

This clonotype was seen ten or more times. The chain couples TRBV11-2 to TRBJ1-5; D remains ambiguous. The V end lost 5 bases, the J end lost 4 bases, and 12 bases lay between the germline ends. The CDR3 is 14 residues long. Germline values: CDR1 SGHAT, CDR2 FQNNGV. In DNA form, the CDR3 reads TGTGCCAGCAGCCTCGAGCTGGGGAATCAGCCCCAGCATTTT. Its protein is CASSLELGNQPQHF.